This T cell receptor (beta chain) was documented in a study of blood T cell repertoires in COVID-19. Looking at the study overall: Sites across the United States, Italy and Spain contributed samples from acute and convalescent COVID-19. Sources were T cells, B-cell-depleted T cells, or PBMCs; the material itself was cDNA or gDNA.

With 0 bases removed from V and 7 bases from J, the gap between germline ends came to 10 bases. CDR3 length: 15 residues. Per germline, CDR1 SGHTA and CDR2 FQGTGA. Original data processing: Estimated nucleated cell counts came from reference gene primer amplification. Clones were sequenced by immunoSEQ multiplex PCR, and TCRdb holds only the in-frame ones, with some missing. V, J and clone size are those of that table, while D and trimming were read from the DNA. The table records around 330,000 clones, approximately 88% of them present only once. The study drew participants aged about 18 to 95 years from fewer than 30 US areas.

The sample taken for sequencing was PBMCs or T cells enriched from blood (not recorded which). The chain links TRBV7-3 to TRBJ1-6; perhaps TRBD1 as D (6 bases). The receptor was isolated from a woman aged 18 to 35 who had recovered from COVID-19. CDR3 sequence: CASSLTGQDNSPLHF. DNA for the CDR3: TGTGCCAGCAGCTTAACGGGACAAGACAATTCACCCCTCCACTTT.